The rows below give T cell receptor beta chains drawn from one sample of a study of blood T cell repertoires in COVID-19. Using immunoSEQ multiplex PCR, the repertoire was profiled, and TCRdb retains in-frame clones only, with some absent. The table lists about 480,000 clones, around 89% of them singletons, with roughly 12% in the top ten. The sample consisted of peripheral blood. The receptor source for this set is a woman aged 50 to 60 with COVID-19, enrolled during active disease. CDR3s leave out the opening cysteine and the closing phenylalanine or tryptophan. The order of the fields is J gene, CDR3 length, V gene, CDR3 protein.

TRBJ2-6,19,TRBV7-8,ASSLAYRLVLFRAGANVLT
TRBJ1-1,13,TRBV4-1,ASSQFGLINTEAF
TRBJ2-3,13,TRBV5-1,ASSSDSPSTDTQY
TRBJ1-3,13,TRBV6-5,ASRSTGGSGNTTY
TRBJ2-7,12,TRBV6-6,ASSYLDSRNEQY
TRBJ2-7,12,TRBV28,ASTHGDRGVEQY
TRBJ1-4,13,TRBV13,ASSLALGSNEKLF
TRBJ2-1,17,TRBV30,AWSGPGLAGSSSYNEQF
TRBJ2-7,12,TRBV30,AWRLAGGHDEQY
TRBJ2-3,17,TRBV4-2,ASSHRLEGQWGPTDTQY
TRBJ2-7,12,TRBV7-2,ASSRPGQGYEQY
TRBJ1-6,11,TRBV11-3,ASSLNRVSPLH
TRBJ2-7,13,TRBV5-1,ASSPDRAPSYEQY
TRBJ1-2,10,TRBV19,ASRGEVYGYT
TRBJ2-7,10,TRBV6-5,ASSRGIYEQY
TRBJ1-2,13,TRBV6-6,ASSNGRGTWYGYT
TRBJ2-7,9,TRBV12-3/TRBV12-4,ASSREYEQY
TRBJ1-1,11,TRBV19,ASSILTASGAF
TRBJ1-1,11,TRBV11-2,ASSSTRASEAF
TRBJ1-1,16,TRBV2,ASTPFETGSLMNTEAF
TRBJ1-2,11,TRBV6-4,ASRPDREGGYT
TRBJ1-2,11,TRBV30,AWSVYTNYGYT
TRBJ2-7,13,TRBV5-1,ASSLVLAGTYEQY
TRBJ2-1,11,TRBV3-1/TRBV3-2,ASSQGTAQGQF
TRBJ1-5,12,TRBV11-2,ASSLDRTNQPQH
TRBJ2-6,13,TRBV4-2,ASSSRGVRANVLT
TRBJ2-7,12,TRBV5-1,ASSSGLAIGEQY
TRBJ1-1,12,TRBV19,ASSIQEGTAEAF
TRBJ2-1,11,TRBV14,ASSQIGTGTEF
TRBJ1-2,12,TRBV4-1,ASSPQGLSYGYT
TRBJ2-3,15,TRBV14,ASSQGLTGGKTDTQY
TRBJ1-2,12,TRBV7-9,ASSFGQGSFGYT
TRBJ1-6,11,TRBV5-4,ASSRQAVGPLH
TRBJ1-4,16,TRBV5-1,ASSLGFVGLSGNEKLF
TRBJ1-1,11,TRBV28,ASTLPRDNEAF
TRBJ2-5,13,TRBV5-1,ASSFWGGEEETQY